One sample yielded the 17 T cell receptor beta chains listed below, sequenced in a study of identical twins. TCRdb used MiXCR to reprocess the 5' RACE reads, holding one entry per CDR3 protein. Of fewer than 900,000 distinct CDR3 sequences listed, less than 25% are singletons. The sample was also reused in another study, on T cells expressing NK-cell markers.

The sequencing sample was made of PBMCs. The origin of the receptors is a woman under 30 in good health.

This clonotype showed up just a few times. The chain recombines TRBV9 with TRBJ1-1; TRBD1 is a possible D gene (5 bases). Germline CDR1 SGDLS, CDR2 YYNGEE. V dropped 3 bases and J dropped 1 base, with 10 bases sitting between them. The CDR3 totals 14 residues. CDR3 DNA sequence: TGTGCCAGCAGCGCCCCGGGACGGAACACTGAAGCTTTCTTT. It codes for CASSAPGRNTEAFF.

At least ten counts were recorded for this clonotype. The V call is TRBV7-8, the J call TRBJ1-2; TRBD1 is a possible D gene (6 bases). Trimming pared 1 base from V and 5 bases from J, leaving 17 bases between. CDR3 length: 16 amino acids. Germline V gene data show CDR1 as SGHVS and CDR2 as FQNEAQ. In DNA, the CDR3 is TGTGCCAGCAGCTTAGGGCAGGGCGGGGGCTATTATGGCTACACCTTC. Its translation: CASSLGQGGGYYGYTF.

V usage is TRBV20-1 and J usage is TRBJ1-1; D remains unclear. The CDR3 sequence is 14 residues long. Germline lookup yields CDR1 DFQATT and CDR2 SNEGSKA (reference sequence). V lost 4 bases to trimming and J lost 0 bases, with 12 bases between them. The CDR3 DNA reads as TGCAGTGCTAAAATTCGGGGTTTGAACACTGAAGCTTTCTTT. Translation gives CSAKIRGLNTEAFF.

The table lists this clonotype with many counts. The V call is TRBV6-1, the J call TRBJ2-1, with a possible D match to TRBD2 (6 bases). Trimming removed 6 bases at V and 4 bases at J, with 19 bases between. CDR1 is MNHNS, CDR2 SASEGT, per germline. CDR3 length: 16 amino acids. CDR3 DNA: TGTGCCAGCAGAGTTAGGCGCCGACTAGGTTACAATGAGCAGTTCTTC. Residues: CASRVRRRLGYNEQFF.

This clonotype was seen repeatedly, ten times or more. The V gene is TRBV12-3 or TRBV12-4, the J gene TRBJ2-7; D not resolved. The CDR3 sequence is 14 residues long. Trimming pared 3 bases from V and 0 bases from J, leaving 9 bases between. This CDR3 is CASSFWGGSYEQYF. Written as DNA, the CDR3 is TGTGCCAGCAGTTTTTGGGGTGGCTCCTACGAGCAGTACTTC.

This clonotype has more than one count but fewer than ten. The chain uses TRBV7-9 and TRBJ1-6; TRBD1 might be the D (5 bases). The CDR3 extends over 17 amino acids. The germline V gene has CDR1 SEHNR and CDR2 FQNEAQ (reference sequence). V was cut by 6 bases and J by 6 bases, with 21 bases left in between. CDR3 region: CASRRDGPAAVNSPLHF. In nucleotides, the CDR3 is TGTGCCAGCAGACGGGACGGACCCGCGGCTGTTAATTCACCCCTCCACTTT.

Many counts were recorded for this clonotype. The V and J genes are TRBV20-1 and TRBJ2-1, with 7 positions matching TRBD2. J was trimmed by 8 bases and V by 5 bases; bases with no gene match: 12. The CDR3 spans 14 residues. Germline lookup yields CDR1 DFQATT and CDR2 SNEGSKA (reference sequence). The CDR3 is CSALHGGGPDEQFF. The CDR3, as DNA: TGCAGTGCTCTCCACGGGGGAGGGCCGGATGAGCAGTTCTTC.

Ten or more counts support this clonotype. V is TRBV29-1 and J is TRBJ2-3; D remains unclear. This CDR3 comprises 11 residues. From germline, CDR1 is SQVTM and CDR2 ANQGSEA. V shed 4 bases and J shed 6 bases, with 8 bases lying between them. Here the CDR3 reads CSVADRDTQYF. CDR3 DNA: TGCAGCGTTGCGGATAGGGATACGCAGTATTTT.

The chain couples TRBV7-8 to TRBJ2-7, with unresolved D. The ends were cut back, 5 bases at V and 4 bases at J, with 18 bases in the middle. The CDR3 has 15 residues. Germline V gives CDR1 SGHVS, CDR2 FQNEAQ. CDR3 in amino acids: CASSPEAEPSYEQYF. CDR3 coding DNA: TGTGCCAGCAGCCCAGAGGCGGAGCCCTCGTACGAGCAGTACTTC.

A few counts support this clonotype. This chain connects TRBV20-1 to TRBJ2-7; possibly TRBD2 for D (7 bases). V was cut by 4 bases and J by 4 bases, with 23 bases left in between. Per the germline V gene, CDR1 is DFQATT and CDR2 is SNEGSKA (reference sequence). The CDR3 is made up of 16 amino acids. The CDR3 DNA sequence: TGCAGTGCTATCCCTCTGGGTGGCGGGGGCAGATACGAGCAGTACTTC. The encoded protein is CSAIPLGGGGRYEQYF.

This clonotype was counted many times. In DNA form, the CDR3 reads TGCGCCAGCAGCCCGGACGGCGGTGGCGGTACGCAGTATTTT. This codes for CASSPDGGGGTQYF. This rearrangement joins TRBV5-1 to TRBJ2-3; D not certain. CDR1 is SGHRS, CDR2 YFSETQ, per germline. The CDR3 contains 14 residues. V was shortened by 4 bases and J by 8 bases, with 17 bases between the two germline ends. Drawing the rest from reference TRBV5-1 and TRBJ2-3, the complete variable domain is KAGVTQTPRYLIKTRGQQVTLSCSPISGHRSVSWYQQTPGQGLQFLFEYFSETQRNKGNFPGRFSGRQFSNSRSEMNVSTLELGDSALYLCASSPDGGGGTQYFGPGTRLTVL.

This clonotype turned up a few times. This sequence joins TRBV12-3 or TRBV12-4 and TRBJ2-4, with unresolved D. CDR3 length equals 13 residues. V was trimmed by 3 bases and J by 11 bases, leaving 14 bases between them. The CDR3 nucleotides are TGTGCCAGCAGTTTTGGGTCAGCCAACCTTCAGTACTTC. Translated: CASSFGSANLQYF.

The rearrangement joins TRBV12-3 or TRBV12-4 to TRBJ2-7, with D perhaps TRBD1 (6 bases). The CDR3 is 15 amino acids. V shed 0 bases and J shed 0 bases, with 9 bases lying between them. This CDR3 reads CASSLAAGASYEQYF. The CDR3 nucleotides read TGTGCCAGCAGTTTAGCGGCAGGGGCCTCCTACGAGCAGTACTTC.

This clonotype appeared many times. The chain carries TRBV20-1 and TRBJ1-1; tentative D call: TRBD1 (5 bases). CDR1 DFQATT and CDR2 SNEGSKA come from the germline V gene (reference sequence). The V and J ends lost 3 bases and 3 bases respectively, with 17 bases between them. The CDR3 loop spans 15 amino acids. The CDR3 sequence: CSASHYQGGHTEAFF. As DNA, the CDR3 is TGCAGTGCTAGCCACTATCAGGGTGGGCACACTGAAGCTTTCTTT.

This clonotype has just a few counts. The gene calls are TRBV15 and TRBJ1-4; D gene ambiguous. The germline V gene encodes CDR1 LNHNV and CDR2 YYDKDF (reference sequence). V lost 9 bases and J lost 7, with 15 bases in between. This CDR3 region has 13 residues. CDR3 DNA: TGTGCCACTGCTACTTATGGGGTTGAAAAACTGTTTTTT. Protein product: CATATYGVEKLFF.

This clonotype was seen many times. The chain uses TRBV12-3 or TRBV12-4 and TRBJ2-3, with TRBD2 identical over 8 bases. The ends lost 4 bases at V and 4 bases at J; junction bases unmatched: 10. The CDR3 loop spans 16 amino acids. DNA for the CDR3: TGTGCCAGCAGTTCCGCCCGGGGGGGCAAGCCAGATACGCAGTATTTT. Translated, it gives CASSSARGGKPDTQYF.

V and J are TRBV6-2 or TRBV6-3 and TRBJ2-1; D unresolved. Germline CDR1 is MNHEY and CDR2 is SVGEGT. The V end was cut by 6 bases, the J end by 6 bases, with 15 bases between. The CDR3 totals 14 residues. This CDR3 is CASSNQYPSNEQFF. DNA of the CDR3: TGTGCCAGCAGCAACCAGTACCCGTCCAATGAGCAGTTCTTC.